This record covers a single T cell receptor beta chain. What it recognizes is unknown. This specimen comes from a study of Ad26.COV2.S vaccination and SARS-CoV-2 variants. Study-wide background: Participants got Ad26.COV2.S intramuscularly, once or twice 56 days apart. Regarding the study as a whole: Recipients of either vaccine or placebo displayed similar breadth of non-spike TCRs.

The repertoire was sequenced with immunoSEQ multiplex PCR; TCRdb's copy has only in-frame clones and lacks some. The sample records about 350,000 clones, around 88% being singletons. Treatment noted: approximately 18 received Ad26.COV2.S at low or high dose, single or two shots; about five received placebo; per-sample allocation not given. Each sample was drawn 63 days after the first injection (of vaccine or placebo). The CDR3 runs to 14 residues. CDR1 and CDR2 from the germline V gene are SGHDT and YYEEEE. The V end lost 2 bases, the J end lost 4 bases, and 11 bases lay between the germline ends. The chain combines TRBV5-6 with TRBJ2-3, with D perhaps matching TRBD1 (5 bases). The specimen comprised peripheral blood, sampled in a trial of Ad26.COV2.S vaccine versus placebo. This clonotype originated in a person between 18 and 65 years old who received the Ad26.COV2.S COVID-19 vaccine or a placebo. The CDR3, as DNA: TGTGCCAGCAGCTTTTACAAGGGGTCAGATACGCAGTATTTT. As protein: CASSFYKGSDTQYF.